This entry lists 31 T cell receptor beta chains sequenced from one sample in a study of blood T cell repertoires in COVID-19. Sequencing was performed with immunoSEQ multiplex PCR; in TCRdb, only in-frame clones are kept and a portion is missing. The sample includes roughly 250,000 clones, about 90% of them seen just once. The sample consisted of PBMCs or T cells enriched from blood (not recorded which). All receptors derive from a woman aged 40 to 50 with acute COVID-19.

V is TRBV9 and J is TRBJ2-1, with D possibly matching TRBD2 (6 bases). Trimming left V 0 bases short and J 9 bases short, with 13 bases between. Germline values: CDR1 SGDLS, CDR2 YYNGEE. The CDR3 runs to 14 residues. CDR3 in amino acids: CASSVGDSGTEQFF. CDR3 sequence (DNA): TGTGCCAGCAGCGTAGGCGATAGCGGTACTGAGCAGTTCTTC.

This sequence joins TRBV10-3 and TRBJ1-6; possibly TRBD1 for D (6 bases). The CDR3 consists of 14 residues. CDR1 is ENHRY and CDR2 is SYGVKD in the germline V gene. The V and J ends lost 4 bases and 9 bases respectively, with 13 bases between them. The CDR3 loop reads CAISVRGLGSPLHF. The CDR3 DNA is TGTGCCATCAGTGTCAGGGGCCTCGGTTCACCCCTCCACTTT.

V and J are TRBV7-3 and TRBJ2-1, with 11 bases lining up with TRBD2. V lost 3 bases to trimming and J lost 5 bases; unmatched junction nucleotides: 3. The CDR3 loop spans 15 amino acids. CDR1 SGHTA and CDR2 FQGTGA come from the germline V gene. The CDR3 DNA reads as TGTGCCAGCAGCTTTAGCGGGAGGGTACACAATGAGCAGTTCTTC. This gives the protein CASSFSGRVHNEQFF.

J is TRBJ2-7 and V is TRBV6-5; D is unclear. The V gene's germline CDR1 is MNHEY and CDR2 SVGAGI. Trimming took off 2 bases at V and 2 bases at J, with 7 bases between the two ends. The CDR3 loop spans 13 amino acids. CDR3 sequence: CASSYVGAYEQYF. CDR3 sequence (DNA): TGTGCCAGCAGTTACGTCGGAGCCTACGAGCAGTACTTC.

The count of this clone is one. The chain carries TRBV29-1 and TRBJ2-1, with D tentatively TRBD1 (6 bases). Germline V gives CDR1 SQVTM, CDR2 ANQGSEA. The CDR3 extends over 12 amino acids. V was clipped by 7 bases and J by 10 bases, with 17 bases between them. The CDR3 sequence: CSDRQDPVEQFF. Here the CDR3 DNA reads TGCAGCGACAGACAGGACCCCGTAGAGCAGTTCTTC.

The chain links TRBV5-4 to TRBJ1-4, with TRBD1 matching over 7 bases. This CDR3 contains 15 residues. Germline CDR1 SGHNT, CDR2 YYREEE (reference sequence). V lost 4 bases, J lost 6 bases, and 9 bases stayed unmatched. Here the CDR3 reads CASSLRTGWDEKLFF. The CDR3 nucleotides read TGTGCCAGCAGCCTACGGACAGGCTGGGATGAAAAACTGTTTTTT. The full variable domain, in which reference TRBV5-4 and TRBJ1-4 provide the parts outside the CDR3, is ETGVTQSPTHLIKTRGQQVTLRCSSQSGHNTVSWYQQALGQGPQFIFQYYREEENGRGNFPPRFSGLQFPNYSSELNVNALELDDSALYLCASSLRTGWDEKLFFGSGTQLSVL.

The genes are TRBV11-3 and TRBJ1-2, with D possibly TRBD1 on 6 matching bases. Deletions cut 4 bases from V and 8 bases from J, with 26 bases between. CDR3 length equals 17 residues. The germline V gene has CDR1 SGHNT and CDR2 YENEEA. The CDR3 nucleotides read TGTGCCAGCAGCTCCAAGACACCCAAGAGGGGGGGCGTCGGCTACACCTTC. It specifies CASSSKTPKRGGVGYTF.

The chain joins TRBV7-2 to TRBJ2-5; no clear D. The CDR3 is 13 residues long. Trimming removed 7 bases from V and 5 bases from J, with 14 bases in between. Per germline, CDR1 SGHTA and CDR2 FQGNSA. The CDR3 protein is CASTNPNRETQYF. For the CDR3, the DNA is TGTGCCAGCACCAATCCGAATCGGGAGACCCAGTACTTC.

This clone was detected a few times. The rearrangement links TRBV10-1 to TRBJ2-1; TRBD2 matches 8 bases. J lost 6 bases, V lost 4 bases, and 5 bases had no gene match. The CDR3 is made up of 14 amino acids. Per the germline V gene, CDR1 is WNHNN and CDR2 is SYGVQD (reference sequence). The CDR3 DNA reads TGCGCCAGCAGTGGTATAGCGGGAAGCAATGAGCAGTTCTTC. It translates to CASSGIAGSNEQFF.

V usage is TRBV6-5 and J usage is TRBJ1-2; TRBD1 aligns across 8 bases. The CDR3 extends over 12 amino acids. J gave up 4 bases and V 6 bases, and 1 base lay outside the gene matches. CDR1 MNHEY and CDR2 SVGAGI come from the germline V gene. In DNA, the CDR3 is TGTGCCAGCAGGGACAGGGCCTATGGCTACACCTTC. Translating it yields CASRDRAYGYTF.

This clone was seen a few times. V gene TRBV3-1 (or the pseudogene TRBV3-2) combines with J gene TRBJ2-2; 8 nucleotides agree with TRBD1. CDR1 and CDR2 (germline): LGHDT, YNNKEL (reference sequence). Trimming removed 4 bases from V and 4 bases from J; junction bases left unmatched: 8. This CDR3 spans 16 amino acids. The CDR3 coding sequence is TGTGCCAGCAGCCTCGGACAGGGAAGGGCCACCGGGGAGCTGTTTTTT. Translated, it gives CASSLGQGRATGELFF.

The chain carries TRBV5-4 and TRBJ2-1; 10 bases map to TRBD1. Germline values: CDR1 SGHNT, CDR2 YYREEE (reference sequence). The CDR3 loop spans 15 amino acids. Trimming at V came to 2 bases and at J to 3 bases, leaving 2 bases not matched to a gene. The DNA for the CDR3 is TGTGCCAGCAGCTTCGACAGGGGGCTCTACAATGAGCAGTTCTTC. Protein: CASSFDRGLYNEQFF.

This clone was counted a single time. Here the CDR3 reads CASSAGVGNIQYF. CDR3 sequence (DNA): TGTGCCAGCAGTGCCGGGGTTGGAAACATTCAGTACTTC. J is TRBJ2-4 and V is TRBV25-1; possibly TRBD2 for D (5 bases). V was cut by 4 bases and J by 6 bases, with 10 bases left in between. The CDR3 is 13 residues long. CDR1 is MGHDK and CDR2 is SYGVNS in the germline V gene.

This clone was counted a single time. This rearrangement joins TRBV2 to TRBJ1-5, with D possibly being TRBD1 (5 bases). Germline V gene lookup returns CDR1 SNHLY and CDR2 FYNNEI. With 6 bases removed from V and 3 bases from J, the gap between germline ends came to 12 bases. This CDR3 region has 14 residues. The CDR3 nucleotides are TGTGCCAGCAGAGGAGACAGCTACAATCAGCCCCAGCATTTT. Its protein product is CASRGDSYNQPQHF.

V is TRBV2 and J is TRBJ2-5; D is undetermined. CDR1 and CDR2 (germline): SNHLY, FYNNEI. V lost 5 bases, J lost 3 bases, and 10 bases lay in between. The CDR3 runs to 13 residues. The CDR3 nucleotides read TGTGCCAGCAGTATCACACGGGAAGAGACCCAGTACTTC. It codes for CASSITREETQYF.

In nucleotides, the CDR3 is TGCGCCAGCAGCTTGACCCCCTCGTACGGGAGGGGCACAGATACGCAGTATTTT. This codes for CASSLTPSYGRGTDTQYF. V and J are TRBV5-1 and TRBJ2-3; TRBD2 agrees at 8 bases. V lost 1 base to trimming and J lost 1 base; unmatched junction nucleotides: 11. This CDR3 is built from 18 residues. The V gene's germline CDR1 is SGHRS and CDR2 YFSETQ.

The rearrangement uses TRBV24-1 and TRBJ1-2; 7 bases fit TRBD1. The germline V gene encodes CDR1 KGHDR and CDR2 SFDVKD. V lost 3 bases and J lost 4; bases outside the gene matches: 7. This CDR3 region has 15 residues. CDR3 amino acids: CATSDRQDRSYGYTF. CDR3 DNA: TGTGCCACCAGTGATCGGCAGGACAGGTCCTATGGCTACACCTTC.

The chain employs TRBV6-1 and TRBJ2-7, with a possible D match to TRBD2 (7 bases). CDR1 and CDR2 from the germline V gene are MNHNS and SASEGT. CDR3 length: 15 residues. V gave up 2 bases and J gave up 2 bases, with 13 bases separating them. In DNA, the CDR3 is TGTGCCAGCAGTGAAACTGGCGGGGGCACCTACGAGCAGTACTTC. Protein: CASSETGGGTYEQYF.

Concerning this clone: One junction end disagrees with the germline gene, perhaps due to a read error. The CDR3 DNA sequence: TGTGCTAGCAGCTTAGGGACTTGGGGGACAGATTACAATGAGCAGTTCTTC. It codes for CASSLGTWGTDYNEQFF. The V gene is TRBV7-7, the J gene TRBJ2-1, with a possible D match to TRBD1 (7 bases). The CDR3 runs to 17 residues. Germline V lookup: CDR1 SSHAT, CDR2 FNYEAQ (reference sequence).

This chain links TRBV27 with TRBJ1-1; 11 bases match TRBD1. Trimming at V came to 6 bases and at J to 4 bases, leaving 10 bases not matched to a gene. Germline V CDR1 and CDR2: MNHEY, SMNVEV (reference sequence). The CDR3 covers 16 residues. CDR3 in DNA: TGTGCCAGCAGGCCAGGGACAGGGGGGACGGGCACTGAAGCTTTCTTT. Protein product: CASRPGTGGTGTEAFF.

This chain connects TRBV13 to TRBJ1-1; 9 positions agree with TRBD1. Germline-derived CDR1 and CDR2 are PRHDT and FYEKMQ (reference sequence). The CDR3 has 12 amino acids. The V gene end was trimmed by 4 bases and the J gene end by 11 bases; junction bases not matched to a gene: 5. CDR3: CASSSTGGDAFF. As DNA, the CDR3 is TGTGCCAGCAGCTCGACAGGGGGTGACGCTTTCTTT.

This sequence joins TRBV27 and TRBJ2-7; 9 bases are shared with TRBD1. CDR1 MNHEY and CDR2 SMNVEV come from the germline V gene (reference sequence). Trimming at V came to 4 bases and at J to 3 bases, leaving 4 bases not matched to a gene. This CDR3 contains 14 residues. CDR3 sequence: CASSSGTGLYEQYF. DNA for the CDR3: TGTGCCAGCAGTTCAGGGACAGGGCTCTACGAGCAGTACTTC.

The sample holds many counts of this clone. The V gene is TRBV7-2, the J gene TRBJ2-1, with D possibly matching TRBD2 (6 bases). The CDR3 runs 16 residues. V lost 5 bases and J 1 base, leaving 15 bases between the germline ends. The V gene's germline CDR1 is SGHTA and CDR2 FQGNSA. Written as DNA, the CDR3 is TGTGCCAGCAGCATAGGGGCGGGATGGTCCTACAATGAGCAGTTCTTC. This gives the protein CASSIGAGWSYNEQFF.

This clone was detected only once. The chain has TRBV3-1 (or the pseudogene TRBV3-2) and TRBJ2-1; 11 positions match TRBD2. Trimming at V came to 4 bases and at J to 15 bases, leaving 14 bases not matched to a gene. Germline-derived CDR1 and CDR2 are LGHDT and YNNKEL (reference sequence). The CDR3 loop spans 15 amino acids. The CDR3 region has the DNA TGTGCCAGCAGCCTGGCCGGGACTAGCGGAAAGGGTCGGTTCTTC. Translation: CASSLAGTSGKGRFF.

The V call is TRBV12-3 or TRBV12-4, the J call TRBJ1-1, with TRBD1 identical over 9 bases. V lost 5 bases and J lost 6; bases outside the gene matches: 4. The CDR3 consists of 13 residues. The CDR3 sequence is CASSEQGAAEAFF. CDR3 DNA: TGTGCCAGCAGTGAACAGGGGGCCGCTGAAGCTTTCTTT.

The CDR3 loop is CASSFTFDTQYF. CDR3 coding DNA: TGTGCCAGCAGCTTCACTTTTGATACGCAGTATTTT. This chain joins TRBV7-9 and TRBJ2-3; D unclear. The CDR3 runs to 12 residues. Trimming removed 3 bases from V and 6 bases from J, with 7 bases in between. The germline V gene has CDR1 SEHNR and CDR2 FQNEAQ (reference sequence).

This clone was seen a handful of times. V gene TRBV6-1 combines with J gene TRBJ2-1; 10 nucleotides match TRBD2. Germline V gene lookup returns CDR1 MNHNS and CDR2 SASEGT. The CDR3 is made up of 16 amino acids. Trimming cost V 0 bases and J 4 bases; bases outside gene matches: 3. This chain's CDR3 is CASSEAWTSGYNEQFF. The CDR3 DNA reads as TGTGCCAGCAGTGAAGCATGGACTAGCGGTTACAATGAGCAGTTCTTC.

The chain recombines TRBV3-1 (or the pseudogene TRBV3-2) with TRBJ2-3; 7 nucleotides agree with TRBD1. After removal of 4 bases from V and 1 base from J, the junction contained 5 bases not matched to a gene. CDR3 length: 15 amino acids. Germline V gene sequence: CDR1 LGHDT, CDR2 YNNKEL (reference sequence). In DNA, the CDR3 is TGTGCCAGCAGCCCGACAGGGTGGGGCACAGATACGCAGTATTTT. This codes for CASSPTGWGTDTQYF.

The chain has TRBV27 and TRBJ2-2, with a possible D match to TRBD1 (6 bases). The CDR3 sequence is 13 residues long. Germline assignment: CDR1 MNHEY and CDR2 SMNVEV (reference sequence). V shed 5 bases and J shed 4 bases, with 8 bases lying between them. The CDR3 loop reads CASSTQGTGELFF. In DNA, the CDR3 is TGTGCCAGCAGTACACAGGGCACCGGGGAGCTGTTTTTT.

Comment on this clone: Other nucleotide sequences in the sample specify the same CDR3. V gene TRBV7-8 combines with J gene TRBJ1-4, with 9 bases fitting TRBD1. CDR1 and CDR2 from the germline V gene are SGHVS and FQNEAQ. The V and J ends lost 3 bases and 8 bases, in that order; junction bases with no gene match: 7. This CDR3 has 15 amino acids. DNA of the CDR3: TGTGCCAGCAGCTTGGTAACAGGGGGCCTCGAAAAACTGTTTTTT. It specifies CASSLVTGGLEKLFF.

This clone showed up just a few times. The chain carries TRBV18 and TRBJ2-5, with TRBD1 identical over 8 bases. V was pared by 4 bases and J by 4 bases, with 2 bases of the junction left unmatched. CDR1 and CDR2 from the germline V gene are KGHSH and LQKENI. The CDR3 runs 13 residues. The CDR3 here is CASSLGQGETQYF. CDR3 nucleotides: TGTGCCAGCTCACTCGGACAGGGAGAGACCCAGTACTTC.